Below, one T cell receptor (beta chain) is given with its context. The assay was immunoSEQ multiplex PCR, and TCRdb's table has in-frame clones only and misses some. The sample shows some 290,000 clones, 75% to 90% of them seen only once. This specimen comes from a study of blood T cell repertoires in COVID-19. The CDR3 is 19 residues long. Germline-derived CDR1 and CDR2 are SGHRS and YFSETQ. The V and J ends lost 7 bases and 0 bases, in that order; junction bases with no gene match: 11. This receptor was identified in a woman in her twenties or thirties with COVID-19, enrolled during active disease. The V and J genes are TRBV5-1 and TRBJ2-2; 14 bases map to TRBD2. The source material was peripheral blood. Written as DNA, the CDR3 is TGCGCCAGCCGCAGGCTTGGGACTAGCGGGAGCGCGAACACCGGGGAGCTGTTTTTT. Amino acid sequence: CASRRLGTSGSANTGELFF.